Following are 17 T cell receptor beta chains from one sample sequenced in a study of shared clonotypes between healthy human individuals. Only in-frame clones appear in the TCRdb table, and some are missing; sequencing was by immunoSEQ multiplex PCR. The table includes approximately 470,000 clones, approximately 82% detected once. The specimen sequenced was PBMCs. These receptors were collected from a woman in her thirties or forties in good health. Some clones in this sample may be carry-over from other donors' samples.

The chain combines TRBV5-6 with TRBJ1-5; 9 bases map to TRBD1. Germline CDR1 is SGHDT and CDR2 is YYEEEE. The CDR3 is made up of 16 amino acids. V was pared by 2 bases and J by 2 bases, with 5 bases of the junction left unmatched. The CDR3 nucleotides read TGTGCCAGCAGCTTCGGACAGGGGATGGGCAATCAGCCCCAGCATTTT. Translated, it gives CASSFGQGMGNQPQHF.

The chain carries TRBV15 and TRBJ2-2, with D tentatively TRBD1 (6 bases). V lost 0 bases to trimming and J lost 6 bases, with 11 bases between them. The CDR3 sequence is 15 residues long. Looked up from germline, CDR1 is LNHNV and CDR2 is YYDKDF (reference sequence). This CDR3 is CATSRDTGYAGELFF. DNA for the CDR3: TGTGCCACCAGCAGAGACACAGGGTACGCCGGGGAGCTGTTTTTT.

The gene calls are TRBV7-8 and TRBJ2-6, with a weak D call TRBD2 (5 bases). Germline V gene data show CDR1 as SGHVS and CDR2 as FQNEAQ. The length of the CDR3 is 15 residues. V was clipped by 3 bases and J by 1 base, with 7 bases between them. CDR3 loop: CASSLSGSGANVLTF. The CDR3, as DNA: TGTGCCAGCAGCTTGTCGGGGTCTGGGGCCAACGTCCTGACTTTC.

This clone was counted only a few times. The chain combines TRBV28 with TRBJ1-1; D unclear. Germline V CDR1 and CDR2: MDHEN, SYDVKM. This CDR3 spans 14 amino acids. V lost 5 bases, J lost 1 base, and 11 bases lay in between. In DNA, the CDR3 is TGTGCCAGCAGTAACGGCGGGCCGAACACTGAAGCTTTCTTT. Its translation is CASSNGGPNTEAFF.

This chain uses TRBV7-3 with TRBJ2-2; 7 nucleotides line up with TRBD1. From germline, CDR1 is SGHTA and CDR2 FQGTGA. This CDR3 spans 13 amino acids. Trimming took 5 bases from V and 6 from J; bases not matched to a gene: 3. DNA for the CDR3: TGTGCCAGCAGCCAGACAGGGTCCGGGGAGCTGTTTTTT. It specifies CASSQTGSGELFF.

The rearrangement links TRBV27 to TRBJ2-7; a possible D gene is TRBD2 (8 bases). Trimming took off 4 bases at V and 4 bases at J, with 23 bases between the two ends. CDR1 is MNHEY and CDR2 is SMNVEV in the germline V gene (reference sequence). The length of the CDR3 is 17 residues. The CDR3 protein is CASSSTLDRAGGYEQYF. The CDR3 DNA reads TGTGCCAGCAGTTCTACCCTAGACAGGGCGGGAGGTTACGAGCAGTACTTC.

CDR3 loop: CASSWARLAGSYEQYF. The CDR3 coding sequence is TGTGCCAGCAGCTGGGCCCGGCTAGCGGGTTCCTACGAGCAGTACTTC. The chain combines TRBV7-2 with TRBJ2-7, with 8 bases that match TRBD2. This CDR3 has 16 amino acids. V was pared by 4 bases and J by 1 base, with 9 bases of the junction left unmatched. Germline V gives CDR1 SGHTA, CDR2 FQGNSA.

This clone turned up a few times. The chain employs TRBV2 and TRBJ2-5; D ambiguous. This CDR3 has 12 residues. CDR1 and CDR2 from the germline V gene are SNHLY and FYNNEI. CDR3 in DNA: TGTGCTTCGTCCCAGGTTAGAGAGACCCAGTACTTC. Its protein product is CASSQVRETQYF.

This clone was detected once. The rearrangement joins TRBV23-1 to TRBJ2-7; 8 positions match TRBD2. TRBV23-1 falls under the ORF class, with uncertain function. Germline trimming cut 9 bases from V and 2 bases from J; bases unmatched to any gene: 9. The CDR3 has 14 amino acids. DNA for the CDR3: TGCGCCAGGCTACTCGGGGGGGGTACCTACGAGCAGTACTTC. This translates into CARLLGGGTYEQYF.

The genes are TRBV6-6 and TRBJ1-5; D remains ambiguous. Between the trimmed V and J ends, which lost 5 bases and 0 bases, there was a span of 8 bases. The length of the CDR3 is 14 residues. The germline V gene has CDR1 MNHNY and CDR2 SVGAGI (reference sequence). DNA for the CDR3: TGTGCCAGCAGTCGGACGGATAGCAATCAGCCCCAGCATTTT. This sequence encodes CASSRTDSNQPQHF.

The chain carries TRBV6-1 and TRBJ2-2, with 7 nucleotides matching TRBD1. Germline loops: CDR1 MNHNS, CDR2 SASEGT. The length of the CDR3 is 15 residues. Trimming cost V 6 bases and J 0 bases; bases outside gene matches: 4. The CDR3 sequence is CASSRGGANTGELFF. The CDR3 DNA reads as TGTGCCAGCAGCAGAGGGGGCGCGAACACCGGGGAGCTGTTTTTT.

This clone was counted many times. This chain's CDR3 is CASSTGDGTNEKLFF. The CDR3 DNA sequence: TGTGCCAGCAGCACCGGGGACGGAACTAATGAAAAACTGTTTTTT. V gene TRBV7-9 combines with J gene TRBJ1-4; D is possibly TRBD1 (5 bases). V was trimmed by 5 bases and J by 1 base, leaving 11 bases between them. This CDR3 comprises 15 residues. CDR1 is SEHNR and CDR2 is FQNEAQ in the germline V gene (reference sequence).

CDR3 nucleotides: TGTGCCAGCTCACCACCCGAGACTAAGAATGAGCAGTTCTTC. This sequence encodes CASSPPETKNEQFF. The chain employs TRBV18 and TRBJ2-1; D perhaps matches TRBD2 (5 bases). Germline V CDR1 and CDR2: KGHSH, LQKENI. The CDR3 sequence is 14 residues long. Trimming shortened V by 0 bases and J by 7 bases, and 10 bases separated the two germline ends.

The chain links TRBV28 to TRBJ1-5; 10 bases are shared with TRBD1. After removal of 7 bases from V and 5 bases from J, the junction contained 2 bases not matched to a gene. This CDR3 region has 13 residues. Per germline, CDR1 MDHEN and CDR2 SYDVKM. The CDR3 loop reads CASNGQGDQPQHF. CDR3 in DNA: TGTGCCAGCAACGGACAGGGGGATCAGCCCCAGCATTTT. Together with reference TRBV28 and TRBJ1-5, the CDR3 gives the full variable domain: DVKVTQSSRYLVKRTGEKVFLECVQDMDHENMFWYRQDPGLGLRLIYFSYDVKMKEKGDIPEGYSVSREKKERFSLILESASTNQTSMYLCASNGQGDQPQHFGDGTRLSIL.

This chain joins TRBV10-2 and TRBJ2-7; possibly TRBD1 for D (5 bases). V was cut by 4 bases and J by 0 bases, with 13 bases left in between. The V gene's germline CDR1 is WSHSY and CDR2 SAAADI. The CDR3 has 15 residues. In nucleotides, the CDR3 is TGCGCCAGCAGTGCAGCAGGGTCGCCCTCCTACGAGCAGTACTTC. Protein: CASSAAGSPSYEQYF.

This chain uses TRBV14 with TRBJ2-7, with 10 bases lining up with TRBD1. V lost 0 bases and J lost 7; bases outside the gene matches: 6. The germline V gene has CDR1 SGHDN and CDR2 FVKESK. CDR3 length: 15 residues. CDR3 protein: CASSQERQGAREQYF. In nucleotides, the CDR3 is TGTGCCAGCAGCCAAGAGCGACAGGGGGCGAGGGAGCAGTACTTC. Looking up the rest from reference TRBV14 and TRBJ2-7 gives the full variable domain: EAGVTQFPSHSVIEKGQTVTLRCDPISGHDNLYWYRRVMGKEIKFLLHFVKESKQDESGMPNNRFLAERTGGTYSTLKVQPAELEDSGVYFCASSQERQGAREQYFGPGTRLTVT.

The CDR3, as DNA: TGTGCCAGCAGCTTAGTAGGGCCAGGCAACACAGATACGCAGTATTTT. This sequence encodes CASSLVGPGNTDTQYF. The rearrangement links TRBV7-9 to TRBJ2-3, with unresolved D. Germline assignment: CDR1 SEHNR and CDR2 FQNEAQ (reference sequence). The CDR3 consists of 16 residues. V was shortened by 1 base and J by 2 bases, with 13 bases between the two germline ends.